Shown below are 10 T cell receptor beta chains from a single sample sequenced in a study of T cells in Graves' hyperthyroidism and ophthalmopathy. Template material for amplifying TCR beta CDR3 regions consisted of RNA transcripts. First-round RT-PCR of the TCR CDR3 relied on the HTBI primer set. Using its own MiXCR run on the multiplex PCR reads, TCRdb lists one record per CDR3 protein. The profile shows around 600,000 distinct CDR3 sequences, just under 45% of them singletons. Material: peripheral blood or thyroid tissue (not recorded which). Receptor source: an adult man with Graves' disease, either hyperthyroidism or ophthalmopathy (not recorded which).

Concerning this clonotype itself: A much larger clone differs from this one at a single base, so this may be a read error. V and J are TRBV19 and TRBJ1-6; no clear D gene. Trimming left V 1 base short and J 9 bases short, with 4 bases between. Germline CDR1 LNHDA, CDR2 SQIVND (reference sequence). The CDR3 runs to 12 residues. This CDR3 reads CASSIGASPLHF. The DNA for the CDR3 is TGTGCCAGTAGTATAGGGGCTTCACCCCTCCACTTT.

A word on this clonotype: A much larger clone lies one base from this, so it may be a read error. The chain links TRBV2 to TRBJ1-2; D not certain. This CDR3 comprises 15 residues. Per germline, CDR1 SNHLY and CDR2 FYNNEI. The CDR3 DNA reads TGTGCCAGCAGTGAAGATCGCCCGTATAACTATTGCTACACCTTC. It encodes CASSEDRPYNYCYTF.

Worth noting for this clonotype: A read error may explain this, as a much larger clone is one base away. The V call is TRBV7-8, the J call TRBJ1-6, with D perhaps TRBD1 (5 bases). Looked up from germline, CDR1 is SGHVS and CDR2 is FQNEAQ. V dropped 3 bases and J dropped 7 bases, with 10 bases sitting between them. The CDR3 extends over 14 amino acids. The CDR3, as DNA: TGTGCCAGCAGCTTTACTCCAGGGAATTCACCCCTCCACTTT. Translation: CASSFTPGNSPLHF.

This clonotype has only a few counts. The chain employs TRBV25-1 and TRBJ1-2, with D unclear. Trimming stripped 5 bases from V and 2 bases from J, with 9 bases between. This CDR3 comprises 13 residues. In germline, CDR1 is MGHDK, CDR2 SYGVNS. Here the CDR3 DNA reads TGTGCCAGCAGTTTACAACCGAACTATGGCTACACCTTC. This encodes CASSLQPNYGYTF.

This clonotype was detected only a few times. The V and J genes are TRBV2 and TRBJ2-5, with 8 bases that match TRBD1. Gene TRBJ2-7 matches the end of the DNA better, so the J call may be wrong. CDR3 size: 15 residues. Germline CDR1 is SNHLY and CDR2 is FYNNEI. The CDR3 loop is CASSKQTGVSYEQYF. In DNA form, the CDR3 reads TGTGCCAGCAGCAAGCAGACAGGGGTATCCTACGAGCAGTACTTC.

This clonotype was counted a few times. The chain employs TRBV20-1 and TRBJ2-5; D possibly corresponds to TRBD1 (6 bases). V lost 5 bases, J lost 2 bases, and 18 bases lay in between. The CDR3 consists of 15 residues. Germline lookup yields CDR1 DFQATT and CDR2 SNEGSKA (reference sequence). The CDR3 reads CSAGLGQTLQETQYF. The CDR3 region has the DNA TGCAGTGCTGGGTTAGGACAGACCTTACAAGAGACCCAGTACTTC.

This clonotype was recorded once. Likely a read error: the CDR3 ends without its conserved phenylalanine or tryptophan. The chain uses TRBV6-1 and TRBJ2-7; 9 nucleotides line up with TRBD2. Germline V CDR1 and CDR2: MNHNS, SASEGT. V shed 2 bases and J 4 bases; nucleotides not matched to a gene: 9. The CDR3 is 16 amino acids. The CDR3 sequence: CASSERVASGMYEQYL. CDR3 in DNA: TGTGCCAGCAGTGAAAGGGTGGCTAGCGGGATGTACGAGCAGTACCTC.

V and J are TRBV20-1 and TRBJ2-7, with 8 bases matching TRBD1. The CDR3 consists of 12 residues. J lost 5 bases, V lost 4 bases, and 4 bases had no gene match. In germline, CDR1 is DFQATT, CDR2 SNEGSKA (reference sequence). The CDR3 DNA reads TGCAGTGCTACTAGACAGGGGAACGAGCAGTACTTC. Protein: CSATRQGNEQYF.

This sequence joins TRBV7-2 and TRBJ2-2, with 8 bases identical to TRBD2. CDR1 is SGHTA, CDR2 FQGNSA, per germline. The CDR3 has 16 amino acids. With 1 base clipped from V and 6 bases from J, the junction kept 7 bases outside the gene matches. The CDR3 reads CASSLGGSGMAGELFF. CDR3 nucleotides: TGTGCCAGCAGCTTAGGGGGTAGCGGGATGGCCGGGGAGCTGTTTTTT.

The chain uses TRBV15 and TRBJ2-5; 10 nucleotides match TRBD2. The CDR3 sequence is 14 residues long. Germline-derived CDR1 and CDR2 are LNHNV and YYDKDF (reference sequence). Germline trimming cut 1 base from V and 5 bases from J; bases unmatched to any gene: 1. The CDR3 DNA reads TGTGCCACCAGCAGAGCGGGACTAGCGGAGACCCAGTACTTC. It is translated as CATSRAGLAETQYF. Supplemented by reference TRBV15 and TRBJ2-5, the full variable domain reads DAMVIQNPRYQVTQFGKPVTLSCSQTLNHNVMYWYQQKSSQAPKLLFHYYDKDFNNEADTPDNFQSRRPNTSFCFLDIRSPGLGDTAMYLCATSRAGLAETQYFGPGTRLLVL.